Shown below are 15 T cell receptor beta chains from a single sample sequenced in a study of CD8 T cells in Susac syndrome. RNA, at about 0.45 to 1 ug, was reverse transcribed with random hexamers. TCRdb recomputed calls from the immunoSEQ multiplex PCR reads with MiXCR, one row per CDR3 protein. Altogether about 210,000 distinct CDR3 sequences are present, 95% being singletons, with the ten largest covering about 0.091%. Specimen: CD4+ T cells from PBMCs. Source of these receptors: a human donor with multiple sclerosis.

This CDR3 reads CASSDHTLALEQFF. In nucleotides, the CDR3 is TGTGCCAGCAGTGACCATACCCTAGCATTAGAGCAGTTCTTC. The chain recombines TRBV2 with TRBJ2-1, with TRBD2 as a possible D gene (5 bases). The germline CDR1 and CDR2 sequences are SNHLY and FYNNEI. Trimming removed 3 bases at V and 10 bases at J, with 16 bases between. The CDR3 has 14 amino acids.

CDR3 nucleotides: TGCAGCGTTCGATCAAGTGATAGCAATCAGCCCCAGCATTTT. Protein: CSVRSSDSNQPQHF. V is TRBV29-1 and J is TRBJ1-5; D ambiguous. V was trimmed by 5 bases and J by 0 bases, leaving 11 bases between them. This CDR3 comprises 14 residues. Germline values: CDR1 SQVTM, CDR2 ANQGSEA.

This chain links TRBV24-1 with TRBJ2-1, with D perhaps matching TRBD1 (5 bases). Trimming pared 3 bases from V and 8 bases from J, leaving 10 bases between. CDR1 is KGHDR, CDR2 SFDVKD, per germline. The CDR3 has 13 residues. Here the CDR3 reads CATSDTRRDEQFF. As DNA, the CDR3 is TGTGCCACCAGTGATACCCGCAGGGATGAGCAGTTCTTC.

This chain links TRBV25-1 with TRBJ2-1; TRBD1 might be the D (5 bases). The germline gives CDR1 MGHDK, CDR2 SYGVNS. This CDR3 contains 17 residues. V was cut by 5 bases and J by 0 bases, with 17 bases left in between. CDR3 region: CASSSLQGMSSYNEQFF. The CDR3 nucleotides read TGTGCCAGCAGTAGCCTTCAGGGCATGAGCTCCTACAATGAGCAGTTCTTC.

This sequence joins TRBV11-2 and TRBJ2-1; the D gene is possibly TRBD1 (5 bases). Germline loops: CDR1 SGHAT, CDR2 FQNNGV. V lost 4 bases and J lost 7, with 20 bases in between. This CDR3 has 16 amino acids. The CDR3, as DNA: TGTGCCAGCAGCTATGATCTGGGGCTCAGTAGAAATGAGCAGTTCTTC. Protein product: CASSYDLGLSRNEQFF. Full variable domain (outside the CDR3, taken from reference TRBV11-2 and TRBJ2-1): EAGVAQSPRYKIIEKRQSVAFWCNPISGHATLYWYQQILGQGPKLLIQFQNNGVVDDSQLPKDRFSAERLKGVDSTLKIQPAKLEDSAVYLCASSYDLGLSRNEQFFGPGTRLTVL.

The J gene is TRBJ1-1, the V gene TRBV4-1; tentative D call: TRBD1 (6 bases). V was trimmed by 3 bases and J by 5 bases, leaving 13 bases between them. Germline CDR1 and CDR2: MGHRA and YSYEKL. The CDR3 consists of 14 residues. The CDR3 sequence is CASSQQGYWTEAFF. The CDR3 DNA reads TGCGCCAGCAGCCAGCAGGGGTATTGGACTGAAGCTTTCTTT.

The rearrangement links TRBV20-1 to TRBJ1-1; D gene uncertain. Trimming took 1 base from V and 4 from J, leaving 4 bases between them. The germline CDR1 and CDR2 sequences are DFQATT and SNEGSKA (reference sequence). CDR3 size: 11 residues. CDR3 bases: TGCAGTGCTAGAGTACGCACTGAAGCTTTCTTT. This gives the protein CSARVRTEAFF.

J is TRBJ1-5 and V is TRBV19, with a weak D call TRBD1 (6 bases). This CDR3 is built from 13 residues. V was pared by 6 bases and J by 7 bases, with 13 bases between. Looked up from germline, CDR1 is LNHDA and CDR2 is SQIVND (reference sequence). The CDR3 nucleotides are TGTGCCAGTAGACACAGGGTAGAACAGCCCCAGCATTTT. It codes for CASRHRVEQPQHF.

This chain uses TRBV6-5 with TRBJ1-6; D perhaps matches TRBD1 (5 bases). The CDR3 has 14 residues. Germline V gene sequence: CDR1 MNHEY, CDR2 SVGAGI. V lost 5 bases and J 10 bases, leaving 15 bases between the germline ends. CDR3 protein: CASSEGQSKSPLHF. The DNA of the CDR3 is TGTGCCAGCAGTGAAGGACAATCCAAGTCACCCCTCCACTTT.

The chain recombines TRBV9 with TRBJ1-5; D may be TRBD1 (5 bases). The germline V gene encodes CDR1 SGDLS and CDR2 YYNGEE. Trimming removed 0 bases from V and 6 bases from J, with 10 bases in between. CDR3 length equals 14 residues. The CDR3 DNA reads TGTGCCAGCAGCGTAGGCCCCGGGGGTCAGCCCCAGCATTTT. Translated, it gives CASSVGPGGQPQHF.

This chain uses TRBV29-1 with TRBJ2-2; D tentatively fits TRBD1 or TRBD2 (6 bases each). The CDR3 totals 17 residues. Germline CDR1 reads SQVTM; CDR2 reads ANQGSEA. Deletions cut 6 bases from V and 4 bases from J, with 24 bases between. The CDR3 region has the DNA TGCAGCGTGCGTGAGACTACCGGGGGCAGGGGCACCGGGGAGCTGTTTTTT. Translated, it gives CSVRETTGGRGTGELFF.

CDR3 DNA sequence: TGCAGTGCTAGAGGGGGTCGGGAGCAGTTCTTC. The encoded protein is CSARGGREQFF. This rearrangement joins TRBV20-1 to TRBJ2-1; D gene unclear. Deletions cut 1 base from V and 10 bases from J, with 8 bases between. The length of the CDR3 is 11 residues. The germline gives CDR1 DFQATT, CDR2 SNEGSKA (reference sequence).

This chain connects TRBV11-2 to TRBJ2-4; D gene unclear. V was pared by 10 bases and J by 8 bases, with 9 bases between. The CDR3 is made up of 10 amino acids. The germline V gene encodes CDR1 SGHAT and CDR2 FQNNGV. The CDR3 sequence is CATGPDIQYF. The CDR3 nucleotides read TGTGCCACCGGACCGGACATTCAGTACTTC.

The chain combines TRBV20-1 with TRBJ1-5; 8 nucleotides agree with TRBD1. The CDR3 spans 15 residues. After removal of 0 bases from V and 7 bases from J, the junction contained 8 bases not matched to a gene. CDR1 is DFQATT and CDR2 is SNEGSKA in the germline V gene (reference sequence). The CDR3 region has the DNA TGCAGTGCTAGAGACACCCGGACAGGGTCGCAGCCCCAGCATTTT. Protein sequence: CSARDTRTGSQPQHF.

The gene calls are TRBV20-1 and TRBJ2-3, with 10 positions matching TRBD2. CDR3 length: 15 amino acids. Unmatched junction bases numbered 6, after V lost 1 base and J lost 5 bases. The germline V gene encodes CDR1 DFQATT and CDR2 SNEGSKA (reference sequence). CDR3 amino acids: CSARAPGLALDTQYF. The CDR3 DNA reads as TGCAGTGCTAGAGCGCCGGGACTAGCGCTAGATACGCAGTATTTT.